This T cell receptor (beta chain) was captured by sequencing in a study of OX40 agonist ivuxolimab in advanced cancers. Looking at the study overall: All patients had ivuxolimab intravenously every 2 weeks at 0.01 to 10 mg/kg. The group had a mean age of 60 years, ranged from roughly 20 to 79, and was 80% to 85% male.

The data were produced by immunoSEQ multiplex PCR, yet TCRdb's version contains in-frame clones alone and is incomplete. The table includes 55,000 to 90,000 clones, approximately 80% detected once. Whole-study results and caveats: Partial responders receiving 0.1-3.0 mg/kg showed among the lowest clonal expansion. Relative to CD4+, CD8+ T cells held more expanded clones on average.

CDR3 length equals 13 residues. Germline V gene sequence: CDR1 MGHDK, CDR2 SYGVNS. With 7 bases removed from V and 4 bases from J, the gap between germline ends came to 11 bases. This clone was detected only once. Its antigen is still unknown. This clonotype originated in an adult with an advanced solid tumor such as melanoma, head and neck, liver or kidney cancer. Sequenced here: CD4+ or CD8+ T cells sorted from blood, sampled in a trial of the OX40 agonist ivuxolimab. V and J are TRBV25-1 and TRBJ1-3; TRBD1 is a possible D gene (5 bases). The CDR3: CASMRGAGNTIYF. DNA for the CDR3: TGTGCCAGCATGAGGGGAGCCGGAAACACCATATATTTT.